This T cell receptor (beta chain) derives from a study of CD8+CD57+ T cells in acquired aplastic anemia. The study, taken as a whole, reports: Patients did not significantly differ from controls in CD8+ Simpson's diversity.

Trimming took 3 bases from V and 5 from J; bases not matched to a gene: 11. Germline V CDR1 and CDR2: DFQATT, SNEGSKA (reference sequence). The CDR3 has 15 amino acids. TCR beta VDJ and CDR3 profiles were obtained from a genomic DNA template. TCRdb re-analysed the reads in MiXCR, keeping a single row per CDR3 protein. The sample lists around 170,000 distinct CDR3 sequences, about half occurring once. CD8+CD57+ cell expansion, shown by flow cytometry, had occurred in the patients selected for sequencing. Concerning this clonotype: No antigen is known for it.

The V call is TRBV20-1, the J call TRBJ1-1; 8 nucleotides align to TRBD1. This clonotype was obtained from a human donor with aplastic anemia. The sample comprised sorted CD4+, CD8+, or CD8+CD57+ T cells (not recorded which) from PBMCs. CDR3 DNA sequence: TGCAGTGCTAGTAACAGGGGGGAAGGTGAGACTGAAGCTTTCTTT. Translated: CSASNRGEGETEAFF.